These 28 T cell receptor beta chains originate from one sample sequenced in a study of radiation and T cells in renal cell carcinoma. Here immunoSEQ multiplex PCR was the method, and the copy in TCRdb shows in-frame clones only, minus some. The sample yields approximately 86,000 clones, just under 85% seen once. Described time point: blood 4 weeks post-SBRT, at nephrectomy. Stated treatment: 15 Gy SBRT to primary tumor, nephrectomy 4 weeks later. The sample was blood, taken from a patient whose treatment included radiotherapy and nephrectomy. Every receptor here comes from a man aged 50-59 years with renal cell carcinoma.

This clone has only a few counts. V usage is TRBV2 and J usage is TRBJ2-3; the match to TRBD2 covers 14 bases. The CDR3 covers 18 residues. V trimming: 1 base; J trimming: 2 bases; junction bases outside the gene matches: 5. Germline values: CDR1 SNHLY, CDR2 FYNNEI. CDR3 region: CASSEVGLAGGFTDTQYF. In DNA form, the CDR3 reads TGTGCCAGCAGTGAAGTTGGACTAGCGGGGGGTTTCACAGATACGCAGTATTTT.

The genes are TRBV6-5 and TRBJ1-2; D is ambiguous. The length of the CDR3 is 15 residues. Between the trimmed V and J ends, which lost 5 bases and 2 bases, there was a span of 15 bases. CDR1 is MNHEY and CDR2 is SVGAGI in the germline V gene. This CDR3 reads CASSPPDNRNYGYTF. The CDR3 DNA reads as TGTGCCAGCAGTCCCCCGGATAACAGAAACTATGGCTACACCTTC.

This sequence joins TRBV6-1 and TRBJ2-3; 10 nucleotides align to TRBD1. J gave up 5 bases and V 7 bases, and 9 bases lay outside the gene matches. CDR3 length: 15 amino acids. Germline V lookup: CDR1 MNHNS, CDR2 SASEGT. CDR3 in DNA: TGTGCCAGCACCACGGGACAGGGGTGGGAAGATACGCAGTATTTT. Its translation is CASTTGQGWEDTQYF.

This clone came up once. J is TRBJ2-5 and V is TRBV18, with D tentatively TRBD2 (5 bases). Germline CDR1 reads KGHSH; CDR2 reads LQKENI. The CDR3 has 17 residues. Trimming pared 2 bases from V and 7 bases from J, leaving 23 bases between. CDR3 sequence reads: CASSPNLAESGLGTQYF. The CDR3, as DNA: TGTGCCAGCTCACCAAATCTCGCGGAATCGGGGTTGGGGACCCAGTACTTC.

The rearrangement links TRBV5-4 to TRBJ2-7; TRBD1 is a possible D gene (6 bases). Germline lookup yields CDR1 SGHNT and CDR2 YYREEE (reference sequence). V was shortened by 4 bases and J by 5 bases, with 19 bases between the two germline ends. The CDR3 loop spans 15 amino acids. The CDR3 bases are TGTGCCAGCAGCCAACAGGGTGGTATTATCCACGAGCAGTACTTC. Residues: CASSQQGGIIHEQYF. Variable domain in full (rest from reference TRBV5-4 and TRBJ2-7): ETGVTQSPTHLIKTRGQQVTLRCSSQSGHNTVSWYQQALGQGPQFIFQYYREEENGRGNFPPRFSGLQFPNYSSELNVNALELDDSALYLCASSQQGGIIHEQYFGPGTRLTVT.

This chain links TRBV29-1 with TRBJ2-1; 14 bases fit TRBD2. The junction had 3 bases not matched to a gene; V was cut back by 4 bases and J by 7 bases. This CDR3 spans 14 amino acids. CDR1 is SQVTM, CDR2 ANQGSEA, per germline. The CDR3 bases are TGCAGCGTTGCCGGACTAGCGGGGGGTAATGAGCAGTTCTTC. Protein sequence: CSVAGLAGGNEQFF.

The J gene is TRBJ2-1, the V gene TRBV5-8; D may be TRBD2 (6 bases). This CDR3 is built from 13 residues. Trimming cost V 7 bases and J 7 bases, with 15 bases left between them. CDR1 SGHTS and CDR2 YDEGEE come from the germline V gene. The CDR3 DNA follows: TGTGCCAGCGGCGCGGGCCGGGGGAATGAGCAGTTCTTC. Encoded protein: CASGAGRGNEQFF.

The J gene is TRBJ1-4, the V gene TRBV18, with a possible D match to TRBD1 (5 bases). The CDR3 has 15 amino acids. Per the germline V gene, CDR1 is KGHSH and CDR2 is LQKENI. V lost 3 bases and J 3 bases, leaving 11 bases between the germline ends. The CDR3, as DNA: TGTGCCAGCTCACCCGTGGGGGTACCTAATGAAAAACTGTTTTTT. Protein product: CASSPVGVPNEKLFF.

V and J are TRBV7-3 and TRBJ2-5; the D is unclear. CDR1 and CDR2 from the germline V gene are SGHTA and FQGTGA. Trimming stripped 3 bases from V and 5 bases from J, with 10 bases between. The CDR3 runs 13 residues. In DNA, the CDR3 is TGTGCCAGCAGCTTCTCCCCTAGGGAGACCCAGTACTTC. Translation gives CASSFSPRETQYF.

The rearrangement uses TRBV2 and TRBJ1-2; 7 nucleotides match TRBD1. The CDR3 totals 15 residues. The V segment lost 1 base and the J segment 1 base; nucleotides outside the gene matches: 3. Germline V gene lookup returns CDR1 SNHLY and CDR2 FYNNEI. The chain's CDR3 is CASSEVGQFNYGYTF. As DNA, the CDR3 is TGTGCCAGCAGTGAAGTGGGACAGTTTAACTATGGCTACACCTTC. The variable domain in full, with the rest retrieved from reference TRBV2 and TRBJ1-2, is EPEVTQTPSHQVTQMGQEVILRCVPISNHLYFYWYRQILGQKVEFLVSFYNNEISEKSEIFDDQFSVERPDGSNFTLKIRSTKLEDSAMYFCASSEVGQFNYGYTFGSGTRLTVV.

In this sample, this clone turned up many times. The V call is TRBV19, the J call TRBJ2-7; TRBD1 aligns across 9 bases. V gave up 6 bases and J gave up 3 bases; unmatched junction bases: 12. Germline values: CDR1 LNHDA, CDR2 SQIVND (reference sequence). This CDR3 is built from 16 residues. The CDR3 region is CASRTGTGPGVYEQYF. CDR3 bases: TGTGCCAGTAGAACCGGGACAGGGCCGGGAGTCTACGAGCAGTACTTC.

The chain carries TRBV12-2 and TRBJ2-5; the table names TRBD1, a call not compared with the DNA. TRBV12-2 is tagged as a pseudogene. This CDR3 has 15 residues. The CDR3, as DNA: TGTGCAAGTCGCTTAGGGGGGACAGTACAAGAGACCCAGTACTTC. Its translation: CASRLGGTVQETQYF.

The rearrangement links TRBV30 to TRBJ1-6; 7 positions agree with TRBD1. The J segment lost 9 bases and the V segment lost 8 bases, leaving 13 bases of the junction unmatched. Germline V CDR1 and CDR2: GTSNPN, SVGIG (reference sequence). The CDR3 runs to 14 residues. CDR3 residues: CATSTGLSTSPLHF. The CDR3 DNA sequence: TGTGCCACCTCGACAGGGTTGTCCACTTCACCCCTCCACTTT.

The chain is built from TRBV6-1 and TRBJ2-7; maybe TRBD2 (6 bases). The CDR3 spans 14 residues. V gave up 11 bases and J gave up 5 bases, with 22 bases separating them. Germline CDR1 is MNHNS and CDR2 is SASEGT. The CDR3 reads CASRAGGSLDEQYF. The CDR3 nucleotides are TGTGCCTCGAGGGCCGGGGGAAGTCTGGACGAGCAGTACTTC.

CDR3 sequence (DNA): TGTGCCATCAGTCCTAGCGGGGGCGCGAACACCGGGGAGCTGTTTTTT. Translating gives CAISPSGGANTGELFF. The chain employs TRBV10-3 and TRBJ2-2, with 10 bases fitting TRBD2. Trimming removed 5 bases from V and 0 bases from J; junction bases left unmatched: 3. The germline CDR1 and CDR2 sequences are ENHRY and SYGVKD. The CDR3 has 16 residues.

This clone appeared a few times. Sequence at one end of the junction differs from germline and may be a read error. This sequence joins TRBV2 and TRBJ1-6, with TRBD1 matching 9 bases. Germline CDR1 reads SNHLY; CDR2 reads FYNNEI. The CDR3 has 15 residues. The chain's CDR3 is CASRGQGWGNSPLHF. CDR3 bases: TGTGCCAGCAGGGGACAGGGTTGGGGAAATTCGCCCCTCCACTTT. Variable domain in full (rest from reference TRBV2 and TRBJ1-6): EPEVTQTPSHQVTQMGQEVILRCVPISNHLYFYWYRQILGQKVEFLVSFYNNEISEKSEIFDDQFSVERPDGSNFTLKIRSTKLEDSAMYFCASRGQGWGNSPLHFGNGTRLTVT.

V usage is TRBV28 and J usage is TRBJ1-2, with 7 nucleotides matching TRBD1. CDR1 and CDR2 from the germline V gene are MDHEN and SYDVKM. The CDR3 contains 15 residues. Unmatched junction bases numbered 9, after V lost 5 bases and J lost 3 bases. The CDR3 loop is CASSQDRAGDYGYTF. CDR3 coding DNA: TGTGCCAGCAGTCAAGACAGGGCTGGAGACTATGGCTACACCTTC.

The chain recombines TRBV7-8 with TRBJ2-5; D may match TRBD1 or TRBD2 (6 bases each). Between the trimmed V and J ends, which lost 0 bases and 4 bases, there was a span of 15 bases. The germline V gene has CDR1 SGHVS and CDR2 FQNEAQ. This CDR3 has 16 residues. The CDR3 nucleotides read TGTGCCAGCAGCTTAGCCGACGGGGGCGGTGGAGAGACCCAGTACTTC. It is translated as CASSLADGGGGETQYF. The full variable domain, its missing parts supplied by reference TRBV7-8 and TRBJ2-5, is GAGVSQSPRYKVAKRGQDVALRCDPISGHVSLFWYQQALGQGPEFLTYFQNEAQLDKSGLPSDRFFAERPEGSVSTLKIQRTQQEDSAVYLCASSLADGGGGETQYFGPGTRLLVL.

A single count supports this clone. The chain links TRBV19 to TRBJ1-5; D unresolved. With 1 base removed from V and 5 bases from J, the gap between germline ends came to 15 bases. Germline V gene sequence: CDR1 LNHDA, CDR2 SQIVND (reference sequence). The CDR3 is made up of 16 amino acids. CDR3 coding DNA: TGTGCCAGTAGTATAGGTACCAGGAGGTTGGATCAGCCCCAGCATTTT. It yields the protein CASSIGTRRLDQPQHF.

The chain links TRBV9 to TRBJ2-1; TRBD2 aligns across 14 bases. CDR1 SGDLS and CDR2 YYNGEE come from the germline V gene. The CDR3 contains 19 residues. V was pared by 2 bases and J by 5 bases, with 12 bases of the junction left unmatched. Here the CDR3 DNA reads TGTGCCAGCAGCGTCCAGACTAGCGGGAGGGCCGTATCCCACAATGAGCAGTTCTTC. Its translation: CASSVQTSGRAVSHNEQFF.

This rearrangement joins TRBV9 to TRBJ2-3; D call uncertain. Germline lookup yields CDR1 SGDLS and CDR2 YYNGEE. V was trimmed by 0 bases and J by 8 bases, leaving 4 bases between them. CDR3 length: 11 residues. The DNA for the CDR3 is TGTGCCAGCAGCGTAGGGGGTACGCAGTATTTT. Amino acids: CASSVGGTQYF.

The rearrangement uses TRBV30 and TRBJ2-2; D gene unclear. Trimming removed 4 bases from V and 3 bases from J, with 3 bases in between. CDR1 is GTSNPN and CDR2 is SVGIG in the germline V gene (reference sequence). The CDR3 spans 11 residues. CDR3 sequence: CAWKHTGELFF. CDR3 DNA sequence: TGTGCCTGGAAGCACACCGGGGAGCTGTTTTTT.

This clone has only a few counts. The gene calls are TRBV28 and TRBJ1-1; D may be TRBD1 (5 bases). The CDR3 runs to 16 residues. V lost 2 bases to trimming and J lost 0 bases, with 13 bases between them. Germline CDR1 MDHEN, CDR2 SYDVKM. Here the CDR3 reads CASSLGQGWMNTEAFF. In nucleotides, the CDR3 is TGTGCCAGCAGTTTAGGTCAGGGATGGATGAACACTGAAGCTTTCTTT.

This clone was detected only once. The genes are TRBV5-4 and TRBJ1-2, with TRBD1 matching over 7 bases. The CDR3 spans 14 residues. The trim removed 5 bases at V and 2 bases at J, leaving 6 bases unmatched. Germline CDR1 is SGHNT and CDR2 is YYREEE (reference sequence). The CDR3 DNA follows: TGTGCCAGCAGTCTTGAGGACAGGAACTATGGCTACACCTTC. This translates into CASSLEDRNYGYTF.

Of note for this clone: A much larger clone lies one base from this, so it may be a read error. The CDR3, as DNA: TGTGCCAGCAGCTGGGACAGGGCGAACACTGAAGCTTTCTTT. Translation: CASSWDRANTEAFF. The chain has TRBV5-4 and TRBJ1-1, with TRBD1 matching over 9 bases. V trimming: 3 bases; J trimming: 1 base; junction bases outside the gene matches: 1. The CDR3 has 14 residues. Germline-derived CDR1 and CDR2 are SGHNT and YYREEE (reference sequence).

The V and J genes are TRBV19 and TRBJ1-2, with D tentatively TRBD1 (5 bases). V lost 10 bases, J lost 8 bases, and 17 bases lay in between. CDR1 is LNHDA, CDR2 SQIVND, per germline (reference sequence). There are 12 residues in the CDR3. The CDR3 nucleotides read TGTGCCACCAAAACGGGGGTTAGGGGCTACACCTTC. Protein: CATKTGVRGYTF.

This sequence joins TRBV9 and TRBJ2-1; 10 bases agree with TRBD2. With V trimmed by 5 bases and J by 7 bases, 12 bases remained unmatched. This CDR3 contains 16 residues. Germline values: CDR1 SGDLS, CDR2 YYNGEE. The CDR3 here is CASSPALAGGWNEQFF. CDR3 DNA: TGTGCCAGCAGTCCAGCTTTAGCGGGAGGTTGGAATGAGCAGTTCTTC.

This sequence joins TRBV6-1 and TRBJ1-3; D is unclear. The CDR3 consists of 14 residues. Looked up from germline, CDR1 is MNHNS and CDR2 is SASEGT. V was trimmed by 5 bases and J by 0 bases, leaving 8 bases between them. The CDR3 DNA reads as TGTGCCAGCAGTCTTCTGAGCTCTGGAAACACCATATATTTT. Amino acid sequence: CASSLLSSGNTIYF.